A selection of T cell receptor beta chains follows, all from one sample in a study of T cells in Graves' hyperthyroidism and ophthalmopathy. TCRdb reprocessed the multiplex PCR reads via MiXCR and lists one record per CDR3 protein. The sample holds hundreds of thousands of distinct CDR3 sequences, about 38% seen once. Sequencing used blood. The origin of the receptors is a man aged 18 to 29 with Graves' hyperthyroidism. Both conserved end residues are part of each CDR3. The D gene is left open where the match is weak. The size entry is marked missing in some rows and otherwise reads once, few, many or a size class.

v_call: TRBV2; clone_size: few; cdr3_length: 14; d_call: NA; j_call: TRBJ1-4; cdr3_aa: CASSLNAGNEKLFF; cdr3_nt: TGTGCCAGCAGCTTAAACGCAGGGAATGAAAAACTGTTTTTT
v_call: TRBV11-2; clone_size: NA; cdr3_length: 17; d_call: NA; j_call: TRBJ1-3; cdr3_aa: CASSNYQDSGSGNTIYF; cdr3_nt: TGTGCCAGCAGCAATTACCAGGACTCCGGCTCTGGAAACACCATATATTTT
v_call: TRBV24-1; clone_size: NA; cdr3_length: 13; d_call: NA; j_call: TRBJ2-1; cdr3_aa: CATSDGTVDEQFF; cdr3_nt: TGTGCCACCAGTGATGGGACTGTGGATGAGCAGTTCTTC
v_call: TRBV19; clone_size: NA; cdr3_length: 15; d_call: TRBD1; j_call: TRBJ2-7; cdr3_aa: CASSPLQGNAYEQYF; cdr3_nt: TGTGCCAGTAGCCCTTTACAGGGGAACGCCTACGAGCAGTACTTC
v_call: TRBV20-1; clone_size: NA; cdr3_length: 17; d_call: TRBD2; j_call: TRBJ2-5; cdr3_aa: CSARVGTSGREKETQYF; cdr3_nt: TGCAGTGCTAGAGTCGGGACTAGCGGGAGGGAAAAAGAGACCCAGTACTTC
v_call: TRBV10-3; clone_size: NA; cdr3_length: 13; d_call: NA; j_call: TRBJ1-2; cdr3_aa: CAISERQGIGYTF; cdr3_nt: TGTGCCATCAGTGAACGGCAGGGGATTGGCTACACCTTC
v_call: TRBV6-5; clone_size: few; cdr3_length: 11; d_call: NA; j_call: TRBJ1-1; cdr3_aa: CASAGPREAFF; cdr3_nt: TGTGCCAGCGCAGGGCCCAGGGAAGCTTTCTTT
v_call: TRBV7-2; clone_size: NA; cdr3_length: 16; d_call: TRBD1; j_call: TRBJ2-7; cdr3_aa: CASSLMSGQGIYEQYF; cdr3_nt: TGTGCCAGCAGCTTAATGTCGGGACAGGGTATCTACGAGCAGTACTTC
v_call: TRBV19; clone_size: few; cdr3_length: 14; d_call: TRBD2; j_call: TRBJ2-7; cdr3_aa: CASSMGGASYEQYF; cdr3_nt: TGTGCCAGTAGTATGGGAGGGGCCTCCTACGAGCAGTACTTC
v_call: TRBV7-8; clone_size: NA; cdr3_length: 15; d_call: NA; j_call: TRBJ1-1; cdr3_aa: CASEMLGTSNTEAFF; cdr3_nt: TGTGCCAGCGAAATGCTGGGGACATCGAACACTGAAGCTTTCTTT
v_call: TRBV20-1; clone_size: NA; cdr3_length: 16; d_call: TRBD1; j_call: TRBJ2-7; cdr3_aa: CSARDLVGTGRGEQYF; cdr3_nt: TGCAGTGCTAGAGATTTGGTGGGGACAGGGCGGGGAGAGCAGTACTTC
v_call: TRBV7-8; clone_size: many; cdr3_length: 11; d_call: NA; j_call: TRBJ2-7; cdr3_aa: CASSDNTEQYF; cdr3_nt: TGTGCCAGCAGCGATAATACCGAGCAGTACTTC
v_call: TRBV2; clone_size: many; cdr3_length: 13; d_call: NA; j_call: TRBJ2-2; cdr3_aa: CASRQGATGELFF; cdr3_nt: TGTGCCAGCAGACAGGGCGCCACCGGGGAGCTGTTTTTT
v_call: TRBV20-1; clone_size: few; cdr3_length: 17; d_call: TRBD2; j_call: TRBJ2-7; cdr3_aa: CSARDELAGGYDYEQYF; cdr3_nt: TGCAGTGCTAGAGATGAACTAGCGGGAGGCTACGACTACGAGCAGTACTTC
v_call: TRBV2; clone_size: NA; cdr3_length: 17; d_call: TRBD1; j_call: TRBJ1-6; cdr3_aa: CASTNPTGGSNNSPLHF; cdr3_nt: TGTGCCAGCACCAATCCGACAGGGGGCTCCAATAATTCACCCCTCCACTTT
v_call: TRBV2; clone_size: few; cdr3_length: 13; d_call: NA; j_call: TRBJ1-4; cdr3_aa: CASINSPNEKLFF; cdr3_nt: TGTGCCAGCATCAACTCGCCTAATGAAAAACTGTTTTTT
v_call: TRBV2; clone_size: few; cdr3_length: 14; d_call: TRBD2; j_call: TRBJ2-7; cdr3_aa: CASSVLAGSYEQYF; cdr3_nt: TGTGCCAGCAGTGTTCTAGCGGGGTCCTACGAGCAGTACTTC
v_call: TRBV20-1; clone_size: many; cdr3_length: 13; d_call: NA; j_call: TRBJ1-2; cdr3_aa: CSANGLGHYGYTF; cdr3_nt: TGCAGTGCTAACGGTCTGGGGCACTATGGCTACACCTTC
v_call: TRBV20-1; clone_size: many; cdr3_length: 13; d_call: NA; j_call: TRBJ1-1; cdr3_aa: CSASDPSGTEAFF; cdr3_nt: TGCAGTGCAAGCGACCCATCGGGCACTGAAGCTTTCTTT
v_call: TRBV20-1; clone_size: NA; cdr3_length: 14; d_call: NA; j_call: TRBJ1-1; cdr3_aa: CSARSGPRTGEAFF; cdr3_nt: TGCAGTGCTAGAAGTGGGCCCCGAACAGGTGAAGCTTTCTTT
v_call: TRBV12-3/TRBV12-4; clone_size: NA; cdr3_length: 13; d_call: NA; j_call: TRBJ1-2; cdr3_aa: CASSQGLGGGYTF; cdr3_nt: TGTGCCAGCAGCCAGGGTCTGGGAGGAGGCTACACCTTC
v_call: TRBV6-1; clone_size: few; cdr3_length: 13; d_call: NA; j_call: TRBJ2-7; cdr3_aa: CASSYGADYEQYF; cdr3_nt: TGTGCCAGCAGTTACGGGGCAGACTACGAGCAGTACTTC
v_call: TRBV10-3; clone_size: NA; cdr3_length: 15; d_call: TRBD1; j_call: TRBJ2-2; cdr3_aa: CAIAGDRGYTGELFF; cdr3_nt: TGTGCCATCGCCGGGGACAGGGGATACACCGGGGAGCTGTTTTTT
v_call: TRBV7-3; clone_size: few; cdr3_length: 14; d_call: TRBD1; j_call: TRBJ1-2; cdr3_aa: CASSPQDRANGYTF; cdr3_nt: TGTGCCAGCTCACCCCAGGACAGGGCCAATGGCTACACCTTC
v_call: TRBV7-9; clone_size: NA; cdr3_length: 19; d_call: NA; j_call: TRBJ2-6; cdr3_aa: CASSHPGAPESSGANVLTF; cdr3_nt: TGTGCCAGCAGTCACCCCGGGGCCCCGGAGAGTTCGGGGGCCAACGTCCTGACTTTC
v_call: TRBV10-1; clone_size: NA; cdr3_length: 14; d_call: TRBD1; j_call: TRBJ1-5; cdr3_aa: CASRWTGSRQPQHF; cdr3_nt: TGCGCCAGCAGGTGGACAGGGTCTCGTCAGCCCCAGCATTTT
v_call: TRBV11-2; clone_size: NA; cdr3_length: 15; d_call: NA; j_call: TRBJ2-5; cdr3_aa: CASSLNPGSSETQYF; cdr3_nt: TGTGCCAGCAGCTTAAACCCAGGAAGTTCGGAGACCCAGTACTTC
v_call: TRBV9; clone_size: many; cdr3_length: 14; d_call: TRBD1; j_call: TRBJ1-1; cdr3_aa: CASSVEGGATEAFF; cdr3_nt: TGTGCCAGCAGCGTAGAAGGGGGCGCGACTGAAGCTTTCTTT